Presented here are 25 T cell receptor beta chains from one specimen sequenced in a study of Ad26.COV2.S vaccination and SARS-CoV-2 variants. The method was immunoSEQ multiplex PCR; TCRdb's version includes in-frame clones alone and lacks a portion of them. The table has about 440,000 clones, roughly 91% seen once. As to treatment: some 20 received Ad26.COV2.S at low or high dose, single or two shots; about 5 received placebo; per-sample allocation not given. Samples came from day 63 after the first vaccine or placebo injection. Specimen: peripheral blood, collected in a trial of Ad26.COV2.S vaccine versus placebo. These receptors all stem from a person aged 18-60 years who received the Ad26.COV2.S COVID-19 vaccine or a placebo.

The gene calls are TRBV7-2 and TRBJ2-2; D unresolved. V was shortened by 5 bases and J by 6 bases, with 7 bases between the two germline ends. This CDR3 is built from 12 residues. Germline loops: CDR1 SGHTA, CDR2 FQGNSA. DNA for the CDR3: TGTGCCAGCAGCGACTGGCCCGGGGAGCTGTTTTTT. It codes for CASSDWPGELFF.

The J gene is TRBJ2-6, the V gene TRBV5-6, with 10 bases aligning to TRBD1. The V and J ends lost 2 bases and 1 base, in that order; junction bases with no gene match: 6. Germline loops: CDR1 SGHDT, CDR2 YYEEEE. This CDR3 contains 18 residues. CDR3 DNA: TGTGCCAGCAGCTTTAAGGACAGGGGGATTTCTGGGGCCAACGTCCTGACTTTC. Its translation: CASSFKDRGISGANVLTF.

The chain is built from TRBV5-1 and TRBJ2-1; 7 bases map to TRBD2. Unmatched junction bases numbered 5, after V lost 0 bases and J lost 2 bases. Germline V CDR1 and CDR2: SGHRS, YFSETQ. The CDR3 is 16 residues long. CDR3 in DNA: TGCGCCAGCAGCTTGGACGGGCGGGAGCCCTACAATGAGCAGTTCTTC. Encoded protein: CASSLDGREPYNEQFF.

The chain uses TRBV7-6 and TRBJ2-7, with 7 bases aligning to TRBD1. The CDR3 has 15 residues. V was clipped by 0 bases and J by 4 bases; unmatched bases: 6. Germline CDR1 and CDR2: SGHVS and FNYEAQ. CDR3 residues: CASSLASAGGYEQYF. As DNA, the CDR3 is TGTGCCAGCAGCTTAGCGTCGGCAGGGGGATACGAGCAGTACTTC.

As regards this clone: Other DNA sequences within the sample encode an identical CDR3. CDR3 residues: CASSSGQGYEQYF. The DNA of the CDR3 is TGTGCCAGCAGTTCAGGACAGGGCTACGAGCAGTACTTC. This chain joins TRBV28 and TRBJ2-7; 8 bases match TRBD1. The germline gives CDR1 MDHEN, CDR2 SYDVKM. The CDR3 totals 13 residues. The V gene end was trimmed by 4 bases and the J gene end by 3 bases; junction bases not matched to a gene: 2.

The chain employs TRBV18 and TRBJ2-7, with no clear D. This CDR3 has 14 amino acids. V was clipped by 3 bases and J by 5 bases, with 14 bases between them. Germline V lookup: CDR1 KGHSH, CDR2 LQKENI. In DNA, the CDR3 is TGTGCCAGCTCACCGTTCAGTCGAGAGGACGAGCAGTACTTC. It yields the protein CASSPFSREDEQYF.

The CDR3 region is CASSDMETQYF. CDR3 DNA sequence: TGTGCCAGCAGTGATATGGAGACCCAGTACTTC. The rearrangement joins TRBV27 to TRBJ2-5; D is undetermined. Germline V gene lookup returns CDR1 MNHEY and CDR2 SMNVEV (reference sequence). The CDR3 extends over 11 amino acids. The V gene lost 5 bases and the J gene lost 5 bases, with 6 bases spanning the gap.

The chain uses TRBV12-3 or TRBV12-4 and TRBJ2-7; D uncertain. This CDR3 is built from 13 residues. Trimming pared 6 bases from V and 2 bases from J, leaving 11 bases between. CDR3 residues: CASRRDGPYEQYF. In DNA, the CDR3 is TGTGCCAGCAGACGTGACGGTCCCTACGAGCAGTACTTC.

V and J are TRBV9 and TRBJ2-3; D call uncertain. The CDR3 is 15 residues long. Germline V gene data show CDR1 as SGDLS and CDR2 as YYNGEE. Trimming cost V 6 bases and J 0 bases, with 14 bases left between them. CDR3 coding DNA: TGTGCCAGCACCCCCCAAAGTGCTAGCACAGATACGCAGTATTTT. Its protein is CASTPQSASTDTQYF.

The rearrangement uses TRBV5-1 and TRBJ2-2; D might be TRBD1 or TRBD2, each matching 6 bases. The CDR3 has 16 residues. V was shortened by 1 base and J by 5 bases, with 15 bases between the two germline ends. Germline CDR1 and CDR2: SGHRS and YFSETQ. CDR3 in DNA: TGCGCCAGCAGCTTGCAGGTCGGAGGGGGGACCGGGGAGCTGTTTTTT. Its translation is CASSLQVGGGTGELFF.

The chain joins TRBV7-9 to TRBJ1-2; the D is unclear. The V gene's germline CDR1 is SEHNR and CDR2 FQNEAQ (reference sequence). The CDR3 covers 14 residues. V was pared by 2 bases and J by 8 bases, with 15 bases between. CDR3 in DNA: TGTGCCAGCAGCTTACCCCTCGGTACGGAAGGCTACACCTTC. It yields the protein CASSLPLGTEGYTF. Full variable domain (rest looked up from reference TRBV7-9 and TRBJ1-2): DTGVSQNPRHKITKRGQNVTFRCDPISEHNRLYWYRQTLGQGPEFLTYFQNEAQLEKSRLLSDRFSAERPKGSFSTLEIQRTEQGDSAMYLCASSLPLGTEGYTFGSGTRLTVV.

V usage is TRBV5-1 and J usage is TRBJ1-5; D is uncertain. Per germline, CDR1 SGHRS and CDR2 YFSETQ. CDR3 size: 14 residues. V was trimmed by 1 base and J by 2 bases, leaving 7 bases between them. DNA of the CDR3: TGCGCCAGCAGCTTGTGGGGAGGCAATCAGCCCCAGCATTTT. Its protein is CASSLWGGNQPQHF.

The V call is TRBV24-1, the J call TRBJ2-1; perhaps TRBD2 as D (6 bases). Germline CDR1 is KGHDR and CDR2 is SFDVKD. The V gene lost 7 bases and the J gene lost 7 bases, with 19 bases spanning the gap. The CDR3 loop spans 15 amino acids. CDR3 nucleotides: TGTGCCACCAGCGACCGGGGGTTCAGGGTAAATGAGCAGTTCTTC. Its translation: CATSDRGFRVNEQFF.

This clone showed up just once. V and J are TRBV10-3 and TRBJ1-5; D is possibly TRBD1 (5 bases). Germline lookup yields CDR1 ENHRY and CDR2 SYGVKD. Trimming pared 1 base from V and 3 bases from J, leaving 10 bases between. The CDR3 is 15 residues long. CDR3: CAISEFGGDNQPQHF. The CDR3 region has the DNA TGTGCCATCAGTGAGTTTGGGGGTGACAATCAGCCCCAGCATTTT.

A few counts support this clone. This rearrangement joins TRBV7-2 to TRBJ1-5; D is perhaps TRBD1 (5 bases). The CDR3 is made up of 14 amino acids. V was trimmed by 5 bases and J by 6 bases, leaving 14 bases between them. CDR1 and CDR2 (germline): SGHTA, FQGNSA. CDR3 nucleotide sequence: TGTGCCAGCAGCCACGACAGAGGAGGTCAGCCCCAGCATTTT. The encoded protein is CASSHDRGGQPQHF.

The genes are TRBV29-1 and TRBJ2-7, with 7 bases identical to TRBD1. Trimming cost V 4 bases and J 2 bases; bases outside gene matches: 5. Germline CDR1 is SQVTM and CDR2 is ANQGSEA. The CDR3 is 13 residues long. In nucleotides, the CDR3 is TGCAGCGTTGTTGACAGGGTTACCTACGAGCAGTACTTC. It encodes CSVVDRVTYEQYF.

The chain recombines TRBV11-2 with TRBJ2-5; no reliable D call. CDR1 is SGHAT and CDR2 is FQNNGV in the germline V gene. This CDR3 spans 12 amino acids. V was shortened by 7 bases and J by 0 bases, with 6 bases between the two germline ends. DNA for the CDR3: TGTGCCAGCACCGGATACCAAGAGACCCAGTACTTC. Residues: CASTGYQETQYF. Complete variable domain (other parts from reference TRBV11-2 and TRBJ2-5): EAGVAQSPRYKIIEKRQSVAFWCNPISGHATLYWYQQILGQGPKLLIQFQNNGVVDDSQLPKDRFSAERLKGVDSTLKIQPAKLEDSAVYLCASTGYQETQYFGPGTRLLVL.

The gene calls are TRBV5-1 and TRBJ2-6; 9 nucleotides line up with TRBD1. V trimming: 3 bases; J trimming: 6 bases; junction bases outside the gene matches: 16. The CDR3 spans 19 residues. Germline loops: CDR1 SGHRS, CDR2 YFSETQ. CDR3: CASSSPPGQGGVEANVLTF. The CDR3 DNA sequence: TGCGCCAGCAGCTCGCCTCCGGGACAGGGTGGCGTAGAGGCCAACGTCCTGACTTTC.

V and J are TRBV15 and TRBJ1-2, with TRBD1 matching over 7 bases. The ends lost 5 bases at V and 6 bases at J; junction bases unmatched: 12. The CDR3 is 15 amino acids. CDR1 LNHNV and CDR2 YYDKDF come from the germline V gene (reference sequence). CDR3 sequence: CATSGRQGGINGYTF. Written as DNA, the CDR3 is TGTGCCACCAGCGGGCGACAGGGAGGTATCAATGGCTACACCTTC.

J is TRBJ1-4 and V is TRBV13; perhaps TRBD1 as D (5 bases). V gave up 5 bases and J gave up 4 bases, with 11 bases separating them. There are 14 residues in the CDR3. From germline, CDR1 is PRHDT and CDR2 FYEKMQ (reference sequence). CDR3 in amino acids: CASSKDRLNEKLFF. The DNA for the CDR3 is TGTGCCAGCAGCAAAGACAGACTTAATGAAAAACTGTTTTTT.

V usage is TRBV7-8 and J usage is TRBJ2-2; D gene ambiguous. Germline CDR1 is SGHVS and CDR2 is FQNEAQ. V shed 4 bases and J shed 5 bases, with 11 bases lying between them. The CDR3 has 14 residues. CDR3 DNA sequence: TGTGCCAGCAGCTCCCGTATGGCGACCGGGGAGCTGTTTTTT. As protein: CASSSRMATGELFF.

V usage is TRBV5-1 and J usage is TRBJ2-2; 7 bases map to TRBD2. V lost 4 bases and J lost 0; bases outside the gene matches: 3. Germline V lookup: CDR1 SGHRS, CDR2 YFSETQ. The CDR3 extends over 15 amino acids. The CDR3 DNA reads TGCGCCAGCAGCGGCGGGGGTGCGAACACCGGGGAGCTGTTTTTT. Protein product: CASSGGGANTGELFF. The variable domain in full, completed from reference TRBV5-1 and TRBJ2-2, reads KAGVTQTPRYLIKTRGQQVTLSCSPISGHRSVSWYQQTPGQGLQFLFEYFSETQRNKGNFPGRFSGRQFSNSRSEMNVSTLELGDSALYLCASSGGGANTGELFFGEGSRLTVL.

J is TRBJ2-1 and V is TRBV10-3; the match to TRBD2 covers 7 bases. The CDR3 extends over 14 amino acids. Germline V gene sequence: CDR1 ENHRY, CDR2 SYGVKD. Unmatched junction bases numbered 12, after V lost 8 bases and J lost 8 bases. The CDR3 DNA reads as TGTGCCATCGGGCCGGCGGGAGATCTCCATGAGCAGTTCTTC. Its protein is CAIGPAGDLHEQFF.

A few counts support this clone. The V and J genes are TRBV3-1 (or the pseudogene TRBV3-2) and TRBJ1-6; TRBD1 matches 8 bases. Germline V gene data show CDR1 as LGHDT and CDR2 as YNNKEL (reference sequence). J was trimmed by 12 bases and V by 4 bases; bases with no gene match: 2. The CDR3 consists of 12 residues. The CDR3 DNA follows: TGTGCCAGCAGCCCTACAGGGGGACCCCTCCACTTT. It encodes CASSPTGGPLHF.

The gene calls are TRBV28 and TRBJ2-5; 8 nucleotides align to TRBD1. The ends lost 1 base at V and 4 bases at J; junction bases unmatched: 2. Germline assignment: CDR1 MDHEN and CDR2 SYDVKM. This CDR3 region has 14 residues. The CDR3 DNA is TGTGCCAGCAGTTTATCCGACAGGGGAGAGACCCAGTACTTC. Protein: CASSLSDRGETQYF.